Listed below are T cell receptor beta chains from one sample, sequenced in a study of blood T cell repertoires in COVID-19. Profiled with immunoSEQ multiplex PCR; TCRdb holds only in-frame clones, not every one. The profile shows 250,000 to 350,000 clones, roughly 89% of them singletons. What was sequenced was PBMCs or T cells enriched from blood (not recorded which). The receptor source for this set is a woman aged 18-29 years who had recovered from COVID-19. CDR3s include the opening cysteine and the closing phenylalanine or tryptophan. D genes are given only for firm matches. Size is omitted from some rows. Given values are once, few, many or a class for expanded clones.

j_call v_call d_call clone_size cdr3_nt cdr3_aa
TRBJ1-3 TRBV2 TRBD1 . TGTGCCAGCAGTGGGGGGACAGGGAAAGGCTACACCATATATTTT CASSGGTGKGYTIYF
TRBJ2-1 TRBV15 . . TGTGCCACCAGCAGAGACAGGTCAGACAATGAGCAGTTCTTC CATSRDRSDNEQFF
TRBJ2-2 TRBV7-2 . . TGTGCCAGCAGCTTAGTTCTACTGAGGAACACCGGGGAGCTGTTTTTT CASSLVLLRNTGELFF
TRBJ2-1 TRBV27 . few TGTGCCAGCAGTTTACAGGGGAATGAGCAGTTCTTC CASSLQGNEQFF
TRBJ2-3 TRBV5-1 TRBD2 . TGCGCCAGCAGCAGAAAAGCGGGGGGCACAGATACGCAGTATTTT CASSRKAGGTDTQYF
TRBJ1-6 TRBV2 . . TGTGCCAGCAGTGGTCAGGGAGGGAATAATTCACCCCTCCACTTT CASSGQGGNNSPLHF
TRBJ2-3 TRBV4-2 . . TGTGCCAGCCGCCCAGGGAAGAGCACAGATACGCAGTATTTT CASRPGKSTDTQYF
TRBJ1-5 TRBV27 TRBD1 . TGTGCCAGCAGTGCCGGGACAGGGAACCTGCCCCAGCATTTT CASSAGTGNLPQHF
TRBJ2-7 TRBV10-3 . . TGTGCCATCAGCAGACAGGGGACTACCTACGAGCAGTACTTC CAISRQGTTYEQYF
TRBJ1-1 TRBV2 . . TGTGCCAGCACTGTAGGGGGTCGGAACACTGAAGCTTTCTTT CASTVGGRNTEAFF
TRBJ2-7 TRBV24-1 TRBD1 . TGTGCCACCAGTGGGGCTTCCGGGACAGGGATCTACGAGCAGTACTTC CATSGASGTGIYEQYF
TRBJ2-3 TRBV3-1/TRBV3-2 . . TGTGCCAGCACCCCTTCGGCAGGGGGGTTCGCAGATACGCAGTATTTT CASTPSAGGFADTQYF
TRBJ1-1 TRBV7-3 . few TGTGCCAGCAGCCCTCTCGGTGGGCTTAACACTGAAGCTTTCTTT CASSPLGGLNTEAFF
TRBJ2-7 TRBV28 TRBD1 . TGTGCCAGCAGTCGACCCGGGGACAGATTTTACGAGCAGTACTTC CASSRPGDRFYEQYF
TRBJ2-7 TRBV19 TRBD2 . TGTGCCAGTAGCACCGGCGGGGGACTAGCGGGGAACAACGAGCAGTACTTC CASSTGGGLAGNNEQYF
TRBJ1-2 TRBV7-2 . once TGTGCCAGCAGCGATTGGCGGGTCTATGGCTACACCTTC CASSDWRVYGYTF
TRBJ2-1 TRBV7-2 TRBD2 . TGTGCCAGCAGCTTAGTAACCCCGGGAGGGGACAATGAGCAGTTCTTC CASSLVTPGGDNEQFF
TRBJ2-1 TRBV11-2 TRBD2 . TGTGCCAGCAGACCATACCTCGGTAGTGGGGGACTACCCAACAATGAGCAGTTCTTC CASRPYLGSGGLPNNEQFF
TRBJ2-1 TRBV7-8 . . TGTGCCAGCAGCTCCCAGGGTTCCTTTATAGTCAACAATGAGCAGTTCTTC CASSSQGSFIVNNEQFF
TRBJ2-7 TRBV5-5 . . TGTGCCAGCAGCTTCTGGGCCACACACGAGCAGTACTTC CASSFWATHEQYF
TRBJ1-6 TRBV5-1 . . TGCGCCAGCAGCTTGGAACAGCAAGGTTCACCCCTCCACTTT CASSLEQQGSPLHF
TRBJ1-1 TRBV30 . . TGTGCCTGGACGCGGGAGATGAACACTGAAGCTTTCTTT CAWTREMNTEAFF
TRBJ1-1 TRBV19 . . TGTGCCAGTAGTACGACAGTGAACACTGAAGCTTTCTTT CASSTTVNTEAFF
TRBJ2-5 TRBV7-2 TRBD2 . TGTGCCAGCAGCTTAGTGCTAAGCGGGGCCCGGGAGACCCAGTACTTC CASSLVLSGARETQYF
TRBJ1-1 TRBV28 . . TGTGCCAGCAGTTTAGAGGTACAGGGAGCTTTCTTT CASSLEVQGAFF
TRBJ2-1 TRBV6-5 TRBD1 . TGTGCCAGCAGGCAACAGGGGGCATCCTACAATGAGCAGTTCTTC CASRQQGASYNEQFF
TRBJ1-1 TRBV18 . . TGTGCCAGCTCACCCGCAGGGATCAAAGACACTGAAGCTTTCTTT CASSPAGIKDTEAFF
TRBJ2-7 TRBV7-2 . . TGTGCCAGCAGCTTAGGGACACACTACGAGCAGTACTTC CASSLGTHYEQYF
TRBJ2-7 TRBV19 . . TGTGCCAGTCAACATACAGGGCGAAGCCCCTACGAGCAGTACTTC CASQHTGRSPYEQYF
TRBJ2-1 TRBV7-6 TRBD2 . TGTGCCAGCAGCTTTACTAGCGGAGGTGGGAATGAGCAGTTCTTC CASSFTSGGGNEQFF
TRBJ1-1 TRBV20-1 . . TGCAGTGCTAGTAAGGTCAGGGGGAACACTGAAGCTTTCTTT CSASKVRGNTEAFF
TRBJ2-7 TRBV28 TRBD2 . TGTGCCAGCAGCAAGCGGGGGCCTGACGAGCAGTACTTC CASSKRGPDEQYF
TRBJ1-5 TRBV7-3 . . TGTGCCAGCAGCCCCACGAGCCGCAATCAGCCCCAGCATTTT CASSPTSRNQPQHF
TRBJ2-7 TRBV7-9 TRBD2 few TGTGCCAGCAGCTTAGCTCTGTTGACTAGCGGCAGCTACGAGCAGTACTTC CASSLALLTSGSYEQYF
TRBJ1-1 TRBV28 . . TGTGCCAGCAGTCCCACCGGGACACCTACAGGCGCTGAAGCTTTCTTT CASSPTGTPTGAEAFF
TRBJ2-6 TRBV5-5 . . TGTGCCAGCAGCTTGGGTACATCTGGGGCCAACGTCCTGACTTTC CASSLGTSGANVLTF
TRBJ1-1 TRBV7-9 . . TGTGCCAGCAGCTTAGCGGCGGGGGGCCGGGACACTGAAGCTTTCTTT CASSLAAGGRDTEAFF
TRBJ2-7 TRBV14 TRBD1 . TGTGCCAGCAGCCAAGGACAGGGGAGTGTGTACTTC CASSQGQGSVYF
TRBJ1-1 TRBV12-5 . . TGTGCTAGTGGTCCCAGAGGGGGCACTGAAGCTTTCTTT CASGPRGGTEAFF
TRBJ2-7 TRBV24-1 TRBD1 . TGTGCCACCAGTGATTTGGGGACAGGGTCCTACGAGCAGTACTTC CATSDLGTGSYEQYF
TRBJ2-3 TRBV3-1/TRBV3-2 TRBD2 . TGTGCCAGCAGCCAAAGAGGGCCCGGGAGGGATACGCAGTATTTT CASSQRGPGRDTQYF
TRBJ2-1 TRBV18 . . TGTGCCAGCTCACCAACGGGGAACTACAATGAGCAGTTCTTC CASSPTGNYNEQFF
TRBJ2-1 TRBV7-7 TRBD2 . TGTGCCAGCAGCTTGAGCTTGATAGGTAGCGGGAGGGGTGAGCAGTTCTTC CASSLSLIGSGRGEQFF
TRBJ2-1 TRBV11-3 TRBD2 . TGTGCCAGCAGCTTCGGGCGGGAGGCGGTCTACAATGAGCAGTTCTTC CASSFGREAVYNEQFF
TRBJ2-3 TRBV7-8 TRBD2 . TGTGCCAGCAGCTCCTTAGCGGGAGGGCCGGGAGATACGCAGTATTTT CASSSLAGGPGDTQYF
TRBJ2-3 TRBV4-1 TRBD2 . TGCGCCAGCAGCCAAGTTGACGGGACTAGCGGGTCCACAGATACGCAGTATTTT CASSQVDGTSGSTDTQYF
TRBJ2-5 TRBV3-1/TRBV3-2 TRBD2 . TGTGCCAGCAGCCAGTCATATGGCGGGGGGACGTACCAAGAGACCCAGTACTTC CASSQSYGGGTYQETQYF
TRBJ2-1 TRBV3-1/TRBV3-2 TRBD1 . TGTGCCAGCAGCCCCGGGACAGGGACTGAGTCCTACAATGAGCAGTTCTTC CASSPGTGTESYNEQFF
TRBJ2-6 TRBV7-2 TRBD1 few TGTGCCAGCAGCTTTTATTGGGACAGATCTGGGGCCAACGTCCTGACTTTC CASSFYWDRSGANVLTF